This T cell receptor beta chain was observed in a study of T cells in Graves' hyperthyroidism and ophthalmopathy. General observations from the study: Blood samples included most of the expanded thyroid clonotypes exceeding 0.001.

Patients affected by ophthalmopathy presented a Clinical Activity Score of at least 3, a NOSPECS grade of at least 4, and disease duration below 3 months. The study left out patients who had uncontrolled infection, other autoimmune disease, pregnancy or lactation. This clonotype was observed a few times. Its cognate antigen is unknown. Amplification of TCR beta CDR3 regions was performed using RNA transcripts as template. First-round RT-PCR targeting the TCR CDR3 was performed with the HTBI primer set. MiXCR, run by TCRdb on the multiplex PCR reads, gives a single entry per CDR3 protein. The sample consists of 490,000 or so distinct CDR3 sequences, about 16% of them appearing once. The receptor was isolated from a woman in her 30s with Graves' ophthalmopathy. The sequencing input was blood.

CDR3 sequence reads: CASSQGVAGQETQYF. In DNA form, the CDR3 reads TGTGCCAGCAGCCAAGGGGTAGCGGGACAAGAGACCCAGTACTTC. This chain connects TRBV3-1 to TRBJ2-5; 8 bases agree with TRBD2. V lost 1 base to trimming and J lost 2 bases; unmatched junction nucleotides: 3. Germline V gene lookup returns CDR1 LGHDT and CDR2 YNNKEL (reference sequence). This CDR3 spans 15 amino acids.